This is a list of T cell receptor beta chains from one sample in a study of T cell repertoires in cytomegalovirus infection. TCRdb re-called the reads with MiXCR, one entry per CDR3 protein. The table shows around 170,000 distinct CDR3 sequences, with approximately 15% occurring only once. The source material was PBMCs. The source of these receptors is a human donor in good health (CMV status not recorded). Some clones in this sample may be carry-over from other donors' samples. Each CDR3 is given with its conserved first and last residue. D genes are given only for firm matches. Clone size is shown for a subset of rows, as once, few, many or a class of expanded clone.

clone size,V gene,J gene,D gene,CDR3 protein,CDR3 DNA
few,TRBV5-1,TRBJ1-1,.,CASSPEQLDTEAFF,TGCGCCAGCAGCCCGGAGCAATTAGACACTGAAGCTTTCTTT
.,TRBV28,TRBJ2-3,.,CASSLVGGQKYF,TGTGCCAGCAGTTTAGTAGGGGGGCAAAAGTATTTT
medium-sized,TRBV7-2,TRBJ1-2,TRBD1,CASSPSPGTDPIGTF,TGTGCCAGCAGCCCCTCCCCCGGGACAGACCCTATTGGGACCTTC
.,TRBV12-5,TRBJ1-1,.,CASGLVLGRTEAFF,TGTGCTAGTGGTTTGGTGCTGGGAAGGACTGAAGCTTTCTTT
few,TRBV12-3/TRBV12-4,TRBJ2-2,.,CASSERTNTGELFF,TGTGCCAGCTCGGAGCGGACAAACACCGGGGAGCTGTTTTTT
many,TRBV7-9,TRBJ2-5,.,CASSLGRAGETQYF,TGTGCCAGCAGCTTAGGACGGGCGGGAGAGACCCAGTACTTC
.,TRBV19,TRBJ2-5,TRBD2,CASSMGGYGATQYF,TGTGCCAGTAGTATGGGGGGGTACGGAGCGACCCAGTACTTC
many,TRBV7-2,TRBJ2-5,TRBD1,CASSWGTGGQGTQYF,TGTGCCAGCAGCTGGGGGACAGGGGGCCAGGGGACCCAGTACTTC
many,TRBV7-8,TRBJ2-5,TRBD2,CASSLGSGGAFETQYF,TGTGCCAGCAGCTTAGGAAGCGGGGGGGCCTTTGAGACCCAGTACTTC
.,TRBV14,TRBJ2-3,.,CASSRWGSGTDTQYF,TGTGCCAGCAGCCGGTGGGGATCCGGGACAGATACGCAGTATTTT
.,TRBV5-5,TRBJ2-3,TRBD2,CASRFRGGTDTQYF,TGTGCCAGCAGATTCCGGGGGGGCACAGATACGCAGTATTTT
.,TRBV7-9,TRBJ2-2,.,CASSSVSKNTGELFF,TGTGCCAGCAGCTCGGTTTCAAAAAACACCGGGGAGCTGTTTTTT
few,TRBV29-1,TRBJ2-2,.,CSAGSWGELFF,TGCAGCGCCGGGAGCTGGGGGGAGCTGTTTTTT
.,TRBV28,TRBJ2-7,TRBD2,CASSFRGSSYEQYF,TGTGCCAGCAGTTTTCGCGGGAGCTCCTACGAGCAGTACTTC
few,TRBV7-9,TRBJ1-5,.,CASSSSGPNPGGQPQHF,TGTGCCAGCAGCTCTTCCGGGCCAAATCCCGGCGGCCAGCCCCAGCATTTT
many,TRBV7-9,TRBJ2-2,.,CASSPKAGELFF,TGTGCCAGCAGCCCTAAGGCCGGGGAGCTGTTTTTT
few,TRBV7-2,TRBJ2-7,.,CASSRSGDYEQYF,TGTGCCAGCAGCCGATCGGGGGACTACGAGCAGTACTTC
many,TRBV7-9,TRBJ1-5,.,CASSRSDQPQHF,TGTGCCAGCAGCCGATCAGACCAGCCCCAGCATTTT
once,TRBV2,TRBJ2-1,.,CASSDYFDEQFF,TGTGCCAGCAGTGATTATTTTGATGAGCAGTTCTTC
many,TRBV4-2,TRBJ1-4,TRBD1,CASSDAGGQGREKLFF,TGTGCCAGCAGCGATGCCGGCGGACAGGGTAGAGAAAAACTGTTTTTT
.,TRBV19,TRBJ2-7,TRBD1,CASTPGTGVREQYF,TGTGCCAGTACCCCCGGGACAGGGGTCCGCGAGCAGTACTTC
once,TRBV18,TRBJ2-7,TRBD1,CASSLQDRVSPEQYF,TGTGCCAGCTCACTCCAGGACAGGGTTTCCCCCGAGCAGTACTTC
many,TRBV7-2,TRBJ1-3,.,CASSSIGRRGNTIYF,TGTGCCAGCAGCTCCATTGGACGGAGAGGGAACACCATATATTTT
.,TRBV5-1,TRBJ2-3,TRBD2,CASRLAGDRTDTQYF,TGCGCCAGCAGGTTAGCGGGGGACCGCACAGATACGCAGTATTTT
many,TRBV7-3,TRBJ2-3,.,CASSLTGTTDTQYF,TGTGCCAGCAGCTTAACCGGGACCACAGATACGCAGTATTTT
many,TRBV7-2,TRBJ2-4,TRBD1,CASSLRDRDSIAKNIQYF,TGTGCCAGCAGCTTACGGGACAGGGACTCGATAGCCAAAAACATTCAGTACTTC
.,TRBV10-2,TRBJ2-1,.,CASSTGTTRTDEQFF,TGCGCCAGCAGCACCGGGACAACGAGGACCGATGAGCAGTTCTTC
few,TRBV20-1,TRBJ2-3,.,CSAREYKLDTDTQYF,TGCAGTGCCAGGGAATACAAACTCGACACAGATACGCAGTATTTT
.,TRBV29-1,TRBJ2-5,TRBD2,CSVEDQAGGKETQYF,TGCAGCGTTGAAGATCAGGCGGGGGGCAAGGAGACCCAGTACTTC
many,TRBV5-5,TRBJ2-6,.,CASSLEGGGAGANVLTF,TGTGCCAGCAGCTTGGAAGGGGGTGGGGCTGGGGCCAACGTCCTGACTTTC
few,TRBV18,TRBJ1-2,.,CASSPPGQPGSYTF,TGTGCCAGCTCACCACCGGGCCAGCCCGGGAGCTACACCTTC
many,TRBV29-1,TRBJ1-1,TRBD1,CSVPGQSMNTEAFF,TGCAGCGTTCCGGGACAGTCCATGAACACTGAAGCTTTCTTT
many,TRBV28,TRBJ1-1,.,CASSLGGLGEAFF,TGTGCCAGCAGTTTAGGAGGGTTGGGTGAAGCTTTCTTT
many,TRBV7-2,TRBJ2-4,.,CASSLIPRLAKNIQYF,TGTGCCAGCAGCTTGATACCGAGACTAGCCAAAAACATTCAGTACTTC
many,TRBV5-8,TRBJ1-2,.,CASSFRDNYGYTF,TGTGCCAGCAGCTTTCGGGACAACTATGGCTACACCTTC
few,TRBV12-3/TRBV12-4,TRBJ1-5,TRBD1,CASSLMNRGQQPQHF,TGTGCCAGCAGTTTGATGAACAGGGGGCAACAGCCCCAGCATTTT
.,TRBV18,TRBJ2-7,TRBD1,CASSLRDRGRPYEQYF,TGTGCCAGCTCACTCCGGGACAGGGGGAGACCCTACGAGCAGTACTTC
.,TRBV7-6,TRBJ1-5,TRBD1,CASSFPPGQQINQPQHF,TGTGCCAGCAGCTTCCCCCCGGGACAGCAAATCAATCAGCCCCAGCATTTT
.,TRBV7-3,TRBJ1-1,.,CASSSGGGRGTEAFF,TGTGCCAGCAGCTCGGGGGGGGGGCGTGGCACTGAAGCTTTCTTT
many,TRBV7-2,TRBJ1-1,TRBD1,CASSAKQGRGTEAFF,TGTGCCAGCAGCGCTAAACAGGGGCGGGGCACTGAAGCTTTCTTT
few,TRBV6-6,TRBJ1-2,.,CASSFDNLGYTF,TGTGCCAGCAGTTTCGACAATCTTGGCTACACCTTC
many,TRBV5-4,TRBJ2-1,TRBD2,CASSLKLAGGPWINEQFF,TGTGCCAGCAGCTTAAAACTAGCGGGAGGGCCATGGATCAATGAGCAGTTCTTC
many,TRBV7-8,TRBJ1-5,.,CASSLGEASRGRDQPQHF,TGTGCCAGCAGCTTAGGGGAGGCGTCCAGGGGCCGGGATCAGCCCCAGCATTTT
.,TRBV7-2,TRBJ1-2,.,CASRQWTASYGYTF,TGTGCCAGCAGGCAATGGACGGCTTCCTATGGCTACACCTTC
many,TRBV7-6,TRBJ2-7,TRBD1,CASSTDRDHEQYF,TGTGCCAGCAGCACCGACAGGGACCACGAGCAGTACTTC
many,TRBV7-9,TRBJ2-2,TRBD2,CASSWTSGRAAAGELFF,TGTGCCAGCAGCTGGACTAGCGGGAGGGCCGCCGCCGGGGAGCTGTTTTTT
.,TRBV5-1,TRBJ1-2,TRBD1,CASTQGQGYGYTF,TGCGCCAGCACCCAGGGACAGGGCTATGGCTACACCTTC
.,TRBV15,TRBJ1-5,.,CATSSPVREHSNQPQHF,TGTGCCACCAGCTCCCCTGTCAGGGAACATAGCAATCAGCCCCAGCATTTT
many,TRBV7-9,TRBJ2-1,.,CASSNPRAGPSYNEQFF,TGTGCCAGCAGCAATCCGCGGGCGGGTCCCTCCTACAATGAGCAGTTCTTC
many,TRBV7-8,TRBJ1-3,.,CASSLGAGSENTIYF,TGTGCCAGCAGCCTAGGGGCGGGGAGTGAAAACACCATATATTTT
.,TRBV7-6,TRBJ1-3,.,CASSLFVGSGSGNTIYF,TGTGCCAGCAGCCTTTTTGTTGGTAGCGGCTCTGGAAACACCATATATTTT
.,TRBV5-1,TRBJ1-1,TRBD1,CASKSGGQAFF,TGCGCCAGCAAATCAGGGGGCCAAGCTTTCTTT
few,TRBV11-2,TRBJ2-1,.,CASSFRVAETNEQFF,TGTGCCAGCAGCTTTAGAGTAGCCGAAACCAATGAGCAGTTCTTC
.,TRBV6-2/TRBV6-3,TRBJ2-3,.,CASDSAGGTDTQYF,TGTGCCAGCGATTCGGCAGGGGGCACAGATACGCAGTATTTT